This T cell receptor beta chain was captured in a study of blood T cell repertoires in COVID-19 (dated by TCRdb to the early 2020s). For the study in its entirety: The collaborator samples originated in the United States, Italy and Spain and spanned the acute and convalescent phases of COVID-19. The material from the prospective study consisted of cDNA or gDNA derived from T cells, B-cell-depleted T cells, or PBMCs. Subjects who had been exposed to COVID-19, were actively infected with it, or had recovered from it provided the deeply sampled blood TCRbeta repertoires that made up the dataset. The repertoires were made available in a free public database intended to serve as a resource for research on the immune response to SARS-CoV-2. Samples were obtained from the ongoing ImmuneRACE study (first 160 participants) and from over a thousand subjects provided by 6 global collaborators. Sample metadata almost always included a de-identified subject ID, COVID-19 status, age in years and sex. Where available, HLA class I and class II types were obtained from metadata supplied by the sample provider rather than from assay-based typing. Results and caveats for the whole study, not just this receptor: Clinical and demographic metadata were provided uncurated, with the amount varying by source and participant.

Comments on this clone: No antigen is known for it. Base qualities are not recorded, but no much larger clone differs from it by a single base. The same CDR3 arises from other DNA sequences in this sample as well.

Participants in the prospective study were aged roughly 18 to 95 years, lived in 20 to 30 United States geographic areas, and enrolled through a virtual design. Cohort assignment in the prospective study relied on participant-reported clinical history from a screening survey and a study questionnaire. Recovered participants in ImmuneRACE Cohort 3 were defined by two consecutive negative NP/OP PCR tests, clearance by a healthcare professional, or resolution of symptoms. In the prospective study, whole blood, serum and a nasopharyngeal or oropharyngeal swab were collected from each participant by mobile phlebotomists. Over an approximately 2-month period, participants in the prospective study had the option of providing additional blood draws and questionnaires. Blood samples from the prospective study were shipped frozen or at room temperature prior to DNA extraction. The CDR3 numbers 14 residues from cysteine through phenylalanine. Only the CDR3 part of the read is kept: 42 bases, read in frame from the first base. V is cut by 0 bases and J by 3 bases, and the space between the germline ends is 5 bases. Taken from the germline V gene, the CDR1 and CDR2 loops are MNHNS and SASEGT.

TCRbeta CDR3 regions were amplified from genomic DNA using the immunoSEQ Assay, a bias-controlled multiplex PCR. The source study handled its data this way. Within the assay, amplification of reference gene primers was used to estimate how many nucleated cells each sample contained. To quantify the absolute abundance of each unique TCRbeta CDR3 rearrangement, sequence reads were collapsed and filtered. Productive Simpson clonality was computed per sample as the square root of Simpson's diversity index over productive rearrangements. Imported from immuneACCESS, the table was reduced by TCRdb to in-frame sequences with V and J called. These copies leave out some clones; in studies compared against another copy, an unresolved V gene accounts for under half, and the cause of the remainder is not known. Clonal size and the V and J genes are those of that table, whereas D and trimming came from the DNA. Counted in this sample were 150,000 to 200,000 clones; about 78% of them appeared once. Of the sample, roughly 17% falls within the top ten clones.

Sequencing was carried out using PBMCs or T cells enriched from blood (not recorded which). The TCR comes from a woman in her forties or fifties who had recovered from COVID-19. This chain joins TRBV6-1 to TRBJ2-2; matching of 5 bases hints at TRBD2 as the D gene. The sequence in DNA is TGTGCCAGCAGTGAAGCGGGAGACACCGGGGAGCTGTTTTTT. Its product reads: CASSEAGDTGELFF.